The following is a T cell receptor (beta chain) sequence with its context. Use of 60 Vbeta and 13 Jbeta primers characterized the PCR. Generated by immunoSEQ multiplex PCR, the TCRdb table keeps only in-frame clones and is missing some. Altogether approximately 240,000 clones are present, about three quarters being singletons, with the ten largest covering 2.5% to 3%. These data come from a study of cytomegalovirus exposure and HLA in healthy donors. This TCR came from an older woman in good health and CMV-seropositive. The sequenced sample was PBMCs.

The CDR3 region has the DNA TGTGCCTGGAGTGTCAACCTCTTCGGGAGTGGGGGTGAGCAGTTCTTC. The encoded protein is CAWSVNLFGSGGEQFF. The chain employs TRBV30 and TRBJ2-1; weak D call: TRBD2 (6 bases). V lost 0 bases and J 9 bases, leaving 21 bases between the germline ends. Germline CDR1 GTSNPN, CDR2 SVGIG (reference sequence). CDR3 length: 16 amino acids.